This passage covers 29 T cell receptor beta chains from one sample sequenced in a study of blood T cells in healthy people across ages. Sample-barcoded 5' priming and a J-beta primer mix drove a second PCR of roughly 7 to 11 cycles. TCRdb passed the 5' RACE reads through MiXCR, listing each CDR3 protein once. There are about 1.5 million distinct CDR3 sequences in the sample; 40% to 45% occur only once, and about 4% lies in the top ten. The sample taken for sequencing was blood. The source is a woman between 18 and 29 years old in good health.

This chain joins TRBV7-2 and TRBJ1-2; possible D gene TRBD1, 5 bases. Deletions cut 1 base from V and 0 bases from J, with 12 bases between. The CDR3 has 16 amino acids. The germline V gene encodes CDR1 SGHTA and CDR2 FQGNSA. CDR3 sequence reads: CASSLGGRASNYGYTF. The CDR3 DNA is TGTGCCAGCAGCTTAGGGGGACGGGCGTCTAACTATGGCTACACCTTC.

DNA of the CDR3: TGTGCCATCAGTGAAGCTGCCAGGGACTATGGCTACACCTTC. This codes for CAISEAARDYGYTF. The V and J genes are TRBV10-3 and TRBJ1-2; D perhaps matches TRBD1 (5 bases). CDR1 ENHRY and CDR2 SYGVKD come from the germline V gene. V shed 3 bases and J shed 3 bases, with 11 bases lying between them. The CDR3 runs to 14 residues.

DNA for the CDR3: TGCAGTGCTAGAGTAGCGGGGGTAAACACCGGGGAGCTGTTTTTT. Its protein product is CSARVAGVNTGELFF. The chain carries TRBV20-1 and TRBJ2-2, with TRBD2 identical over 9 bases. The CDR3 extends over 15 amino acids. J was trimmed by 2 bases and V by 1 base; bases with no gene match: 2. Germline V CDR1 and CDR2: DFQATT, SNEGSKA (reference sequence).

Comment on this clonotype: Sequence at one end of the junction differs from germline and may be a read error. The chain has TRBV29-1 and TRBJ2-7; D unresolved. The germline CDR1 and CDR2 sequences are SQVTM and ANQGSEA. The CDR3 contains 13 residues. This CDR3 reads CSVAGGMLYKQYF. The CDR3 bases are TGCAGCGTTGCCGGCGGTATGCTCTACAAGCAGTACTTC.

This clonotype appeared many times. The chain uses TRBV29-1 and TRBJ2-3; TRBD1 aligns across 8 bases. Germline values: CDR1 SQVTM, CDR2 ANQGSEA. CDR3 length: 15 residues. The trim removed 2 bases at V and 4 bases at J, leaving 8 bases unmatched. For the CDR3, the DNA is TGCAGCGTTGAACCCCGGACAGGGAGCGCAGATACGCAGTATTTT. This sequence encodes CSVEPRTGSADTQYF.

The chain carries TRBV5-5 and TRBJ2-7; TRBD2 might be the D (5 bases). CDR3 length: 17 residues. Germline CDR1 reads SGHKS; CDR2 reads YYEKEE (reference sequence). Trimming left V 4 bases short and J 0 bases short, with 20 bases between. The CDR3 sequence is CASSKYSGREPSYEQYF. CDR3 DNA sequence: TGTGCCAGCAGCAAATACTCTGGACGGGAACCCTCCTACGAGCAGTACTTC.

The sample holds a few counts of this clonotype. V usage is TRBV20-1 and J usage is TRBJ1-5; TRBD1 matches 9 bases. The V and J ends lost 5 bases and 0 bases, in that order; junction bases with no gene match: 8. CDR3 length equals 16 residues. CDR1 and CDR2 from the germline V gene are DFQATT and SNEGSKA (reference sequence). In DNA form, the CDR3 reads TGCAGTGCTCCGGGACAGGGAGCATATAGCAATCAGCCCCAGCATTTT. Residues: CSAPGQGAYSNQPQHF.

This clonotype was seen a handful of times. V gene TRBV7-9 combines with J gene TRBJ2-5; D remains unclear. In germline, CDR1 is SEHNR, CDR2 FQNEAQ (reference sequence). The CDR3 loop spans 15 amino acids. With 1 base removed from V and 4 bases from J, the gap between germline ends came to 13 bases. The CDR3 spells CASSLGKGVRETQYF. The CDR3 region has the DNA TGTGCCAGCAGCTTAGGGAAGGGCGTGAGAGAGACCCAGTACTTC.

In DNA form, the CDR3 reads TGTGCCAGCAGCCTCTCGGACGCGCGTGTAGCTTTCTTT. It translates to CASSLSDARVAFF. The chain joins TRBV14 to TRBJ1-1; D not certain. V lost 4 bases and J 10 bases, leaving 16 bases between the germline ends. Germline V gives CDR1 SGHDN, CDR2 FVKESK. This CDR3 spans 13 amino acids.

The genes are TRBV20-1 and TRBJ1-2, with a tentative D call TRBD1 (5 bases). CDR1 is DFQATT, CDR2 SNEGSKA, per germline (reference sequence). This CDR3 region has 13 residues. The ends were cut back, 1 base at V and 5 bases at J, with 11 bases in the middle. The CDR3 DNA reads TGCAGTGCTAGAGGGGGGGGTCCGTATGGCTACACCTTC. Its translation is CSARGGGPYGYTF.

This clonotype showed up just a few times. One end of the junction varies from germline; a read error may be responsible. This sequence joins TRBV6-5 and TRBJ2-1; D gene unclear. The CDR3 length is 13 residues. Germline values: CDR1 MNHEY, CDR2 SVGAGI. The DNA of the CDR3 is TGTGCCAGCAGTTACACCAAATACAATGAGCAGTTCTTT. Protein: CASSYTKYNEQFF.

V usage is TRBV20-1 and J usage is TRBJ2-1; 10 bases fit TRBD2. The germline CDR1 and CDR2 sequences are DFQATT and SNEGSKA (reference sequence). V shed 5 bases, J shed 9 bases, and the junction held 10 bases outside the gene matches. The CDR3 has 14 amino acids. CDR3 region: CSACPGLAMGEQFF. CDR3 coding DNA: TGCAGTGCTTGTCCGGGACTAGCGATGGGTGAGCAGTTCTTC.

At least ten counts were recorded for this clonotype. The chain recombines TRBV15 with TRBJ1-6, with 9 bases lining up with TRBD1. This CDR3 is built from 15 residues. The germline V gene has CDR1 LNHNV and CDR2 YYDKDF (reference sequence). The V and J ends lost 8 bases and 6 bases, in that order; junction bases with no gene match: 8. This CDR3 is CATDEDRGRNSPLHF. The CDR3 DNA follows: TGTGCCACCGACGAGGACAGGGGTCGTAATTCACCCCTCCACTTT.

This chain joins TRBV9 and TRBJ2-1; TRBD2 might be the D (5 bases). CDR1 and CDR2 (germline): SGDLS, YYNGEE. The CDR3 spans 17 residues. Trimming took 0 bases from V and 1 from J, leaving 14 bases between them. CDR3 region: CASSVAQGGSSYNEQFF. Here the CDR3 DNA reads TGTGCCAGCAGCGTAGCTCAAGGAGGATCTTCCTACAATGAGCAGTTCTTC.

V is TRBV6-6 and J is TRBJ2-3, with a tentative D call TRBD2 (6 bases). The length of the CDR3 is 14 residues. Germline CDR1 MNHNY, CDR2 SVGAGI (reference sequence). V lost 5 bases to trimming and J lost 1 base, with 10 bases between them. CDR3 loop: CASSAASGTDTQYF. CDR3 nucleotide sequence: TGTGCCAGCAGTGCCGCTAGCGGCACAGATACGCAGTATTTT.

This clonotype turned up a few times. A much bigger clone sits one base away, suggesting this may be a read error. The chain employs TRBV25-1 and TRBJ2-1, with unresolved D. This CDR3 is built from 13 residues. Germline V CDR1 and CDR2: MGHDK, SYGVNS. Trimming took off 3 bases at V and 4 bases at J, with 7 bases between the two ends. The CDR3 nucleotides are TGTGCCAGCAGTGATGAGGTATACAATGAGCAGTTCTTC. Translation gives CASSDEVYNEQFF.

The chain carries TRBV6-1 and TRBJ2-7; D gene unclear. Trimming removed 4 bases at V and 3 bases at J, with 7 bases between. Per the germline V gene, CDR1 is MNHNS and CDR2 is SASEGT. The length of the CDR3 is 12 residues. CDR3 sequence reads: CASSAKGYEQYF. In nucleotides, the CDR3 is TGTGCCAGCAGTGCTAAAGGCTACGAGCAGTACTTC.

The CDR3 nucleotides are TGTGCTAGTGGTCTTCCCCAGACAGGGGTGCAGTACTTC. It yields the protein CASGLPQTGVQYF. The chain joins TRBV12-5 to TRBJ2-7; 8 bases fit TRBD1. Germline CDR1 reads LGHNT; CDR2 reads FRNRAP. The CDR3 runs to 13 residues. Germline trimming cut 5 bases from V and 9 bases from J; bases unmatched to any gene: 9.

The genes are TRBV9 and TRBJ2-3; D gene unclear. Trimming left V 0 bases short and J 6 bases short, with 14 bases between. Germline assignment: CDR1 SGDLS and CDR2 YYNGEE. The CDR3 length is 15 residues. The CDR3 sequence: CASSVATVGSDTQYF. The CDR3 coding sequence is TGTGCCAGCAGCGTAGCTACTGTAGGATCCGATACGCAGTATTTT.

J is TRBJ1-2 and V is TRBV7-2; 9 nucleotides align to TRBD1. Germline trimming cut 5 bases from V and 8 bases from J; bases unmatched to any gene: 12. CDR1 and CDR2 (germline): SGHTA, FQGNSA. The CDR3 has 15 residues. This chain's CDR3 is CASSEFTGGFEGYTF. The CDR3 DNA follows: TGTGCCAGCAGCGAGTTTACAGGGGGCTTTGAAGGCTACACCTTC.

The V and J genes are TRBV3-1 and TRBJ2-1; D remains unclear. The CDR3 is made up of 14 amino acids. V shed 4 bases and J shed 7 bases, with 14 bases lying between them. Germline-derived CDR1 and CDR2 are LGHDT and YNNKEL (reference sequence). This CDR3 reads CASSRERVINEQFF. The DNA of the CDR3 is TGTGCCAGCAGCCGCGAGCGAGTTATTAATGAGCAGTTCTTC.

This chain uses TRBV29-1 with TRBJ2-7, with 10 bases that match TRBD2. The J segment lost 7 bases and the V segment lost 5 bases, leaving 5 bases of the junction unmatched. This CDR3 contains 12 residues. Germline CDR1 and CDR2: SQVTM and ANQGSEA. The CDR3 is CSVLSGRNEQYF. DNA for the CDR3: TGCAGCGTTCTTAGCGGGAGGAATGAGCAGTACTTC.

The chain combines TRBV29-1 with TRBJ2-7, with 7 bases lining up with TRBD1. The CDR3 covers 13 residues. Germline assignment: CDR1 SQVTM and CDR2 ANQGSEA. With 6 bases clipped from V and 4 bases from J, the junction kept 9 bases outside the gene matches. CDR3 coding DNA: TGCAGCGTGGGGACAGCCGAGGGATACGAGCAGTACTTC. Its translation is CSVGTAEGYEQYF.

The chain carries TRBV24-1 and TRBJ2-1, with 13 bases matching TRBD2. With 2 bases clipped from V and 4 bases from J, the junction kept 4 bases outside the gene matches. The CDR3 extends over 17 amino acids. Germline V gives CDR1 KGHDR, CDR2 SFDVKD. In DNA, the CDR3 is TGTGCCACCAGTGATTCCGGACTAGCGGGAGCTTACAATGAGCAGTTCTTC. Translating gives CATSDSGLAGAYNEQFF.

This sequence joins TRBV11-2 and TRBJ2-1; 10 bases map to TRBD2. The J segment lost 6 bases and the V segment lost 2 bases, leaving 4 bases of the junction unmatched. Germline assignment: CDR1 SGHAT and CDR2 FQNNGV. The CDR3 is 15 amino acids. CDR3 DNA: TGTGCCAGCAGCTTACTAGCGGGGGCCTCCAATGAGCAGTTCTTC. Translated, it gives CASSLLAGASNEQFF. Together with reference TRBV11-2 and TRBJ2-1, the CDR3 gives the full variable domain: EAGVAQSPRYKIIEKRQSVAFWCNPISGHATLYWYQQILGQGPKLLIQFQNNGVVDDSQLPKDRFSAERLKGVDSTLKIQPAKLEDSAVYLCASSLLAGASNEQFFGPGTRLTVL.

The V call is TRBV27, the J call TRBJ1-1; 8 positions match TRBD1. Trimming took 6 bases from V and 1 from J; bases not matched to a gene: 4. This CDR3 region has 14 residues. CDR1 and CDR2 from the germline V gene are MNHEY and SMNVEV (reference sequence). The CDR3 nucleotides read TGTGCCAGCAGAACGGGACAGGCGAACACTGAAGCTTTCTTT. Its protein is CASRTGQANTEAFF.

This clonotype was detected a few times. The genes are TRBV12-5 and TRBJ2-3, with TRBD2 identical over 8 bases. The CDR3 length is 13 residues. Germline lookup yields CDR1 LGHNT and CDR2 FRNRAP. The ends lost 7 bases at V and 3 bases at J; junction bases unmatched: 3. CDR3 sequence: CASAQRGTDTQYF. The CDR3 DNA reads as TGTGCTAGTGCCCAGCGGGGGACAGATACGCAGTATTTT.

This clonotype was picked up a small number of times. V gene TRBV7-2 combines with J gene TRBJ2-5; 10 bases align to TRBD2. This CDR3 is 16 amino acids long. V lost 5 bases to trimming and J lost 2 bases; unmatched junction nucleotides: 8. The germline gives CDR1 SGHTA, CDR2 FQGNSA. CDR3 DNA sequence: TGTGCCAGCAGCATGCGGACTAGCGGTCTACAAGAGACCCAGTACTTC. This encodes CASSMRTSGLQETQYF.

The J gene is TRBJ2-1, the V gene TRBV3-1, with 8 bases matching TRBD1. The germline V gene has CDR1 LGHDT and CDR2 YNNKEL (reference sequence). The CDR3 is 16 amino acids. Unmatched junction bases numbered 9, after V lost 4 bases and J lost 4 bases. CDR3 nucleotide sequence: TGTGCCAGCAGCCCTGTATTGGACAGGGTATACAATGAGCAGTTCTTC. As protein: CASSPVLDRVYNEQFF.